The 21 T cell receptor beta chains listed next were all sequenced from one sample in a study of shared clonotypes between healthy human individuals. The method was immunoSEQ multiplex PCR; TCRdb's version includes in-frame clones alone and lacks a portion of them. Here the sample spans about 1.5 million clones, 98% being singletons. Sequencing was done on a sample of naive CD4+ T cells sorted from blood. Documented subset: CD45RA+ positively selected. These receptors all come from a man between 25 and 39 years old in good health.

The chain combines TRBV7-2 with TRBJ2-6; 10 nucleotides align to TRBD2. Germline loops: CDR1 SGHTA, CDR2 FQGNSA. V trimming: 2 bases; J trimming: 4 bases; junction bases outside the gene matches: 5. The CDR3 consists of 17 residues. CDR3 bases: TGTGCCAGCAGCTTACCGGGACTAGCGAGCGGGGCCAACGTCCTGACTTTC. Its protein is CASSLPGLASGANVLTF.

Only one count was recorded for this clone. The rearrangement links TRBV29-1 to TRBJ2-2, with TRBD2 identical over 10 bases. The germline gives CDR1 SQVTM, CDR2 ANQGSEA. The V gene end was trimmed by 3 bases and the J gene end by 0 bases; junction bases not matched to a gene: 10. This CDR3 has 18 residues. The CDR3, as DNA: TGCAGCGTTGACATGGCTAGCGGGAGAGGCGCGAACACCGGGGAGCTGTTTTTT. Translation gives CSVDMASGRGANTGELFF.

The rearrangement uses TRBV10-3 and TRBJ2-1; D is unclear. This CDR3 has 11 residues. Germline CDR1 reads ENHRY; CDR2 reads SYGVKD. Trimming pared 6 bases from V and 5 bases from J, leaving 5 bases between. CDR3 loop: CAIRLDNEQFF. DNA of the CDR3: TGTGCCATCAGGTTAGACAATGAGCAGTTCTTC.

This sequence joins TRBV6-5 and TRBJ1-2, with D perhaps matching TRBD1 (5 bases). From germline, CDR1 is MNHEY and CDR2 SVGAGI. The V gene lost 7 bases and the J gene lost 4 bases, with 13 bases spanning the gap. CDR3 length: 13 amino acids. The CDR3 sequence is CASTPGLSYGYTF. CDR3 DNA sequence: TGTGCCAGCACCCCGGGACTTAGCTATGGCTACACCTTC.

This clone was picked up a small number of times. The CDR3, as DNA: TGTGCCAGCGACCTCGGGAGTTGGAATGAGCAGTTCTTC. This translates into CASDLGSWNEQFF. The chain couples TRBV2 to TRBJ2-1, with a possible D match to TRBD2 (6 bases). Germline values: CDR1 SNHLY, CDR2 FYNNEI. CDR3 length: 13 residues. V gave up 8 bases and J gave up 7 bases, with 15 bases separating them.

This clone was picked up one time. The J gene is TRBJ1-2, the V gene TRBV18; D call uncertain. Germline V gene data show CDR1 as KGHSH and CDR2 as LQKENI. Trimming took 2 bases from V and 4 from J, leaving 11 bases between them. The CDR3 extends over 14 amino acids. CDR3 amino acids: CASSPTGTFYGYTF. As DNA, the CDR3 is TGTGCCAGCTCACCAACGGGAACTTTCTATGGCTACACCTTC.

Notes on this clone: Other DNA sequences from this sample encode an identical CDR3 as well. This chain uses TRBV2 with TRBJ2-7; D is ambiguous. The V end lost 6 bases, the J end lost 4 bases, and 4 bases lay between the germline ends. Germline CDR1 SNHLY, CDR2 FYNNEI. CDR3 size: 10 residues. The CDR3 DNA reads TGTGCCAGCAGCTATTACGAGCAGTACTTC. Residues: CASSYYEQYF.

The chain joins TRBV6-5 to TRBJ2-1; 10 bases map to TRBD2. Germline-derived CDR1 and CDR2 are MNHEY and SVGAGI. This CDR3 region has 14 residues. V gave up 6 bases and J gave up 6 bases; unmatched junction bases: 5. CDR3 loop: CASRGLAEFNEQFF. DNA for the CDR3: TGTGCCAGCAGAGGACTAGCGGAATTCAATGAGCAGTTCTTC.

The rearrangement uses TRBV18 and TRBJ2-3; TRBD2 matches 10 bases. Germline lookup yields CDR1 KGHSH and CDR2 LQKENI. V shed 6 bases, J shed 4 bases, and the junction held 4 bases outside the gene matches. The CDR3 length is 14 residues. CDR3: CASSKREGPDTQYF. As DNA, the CDR3 is TGTGCCAGCTCCAAGCGGGAGGGCCCAGATACGCAGTATTTT.

The rearrangement joins TRBV19 to TRBJ2-3, with D tentatively TRBD2 (6 bases). The germline CDR1 and CDR2 sequences are LNHDA and SQIVND (reference sequence). This CDR3 has 13 residues. Trimming left V 11 bases short and J 0 bases short, with 12 bases between. DNA of the CDR3: TGTGCCTGCCGGGGGAGGAGCACAGATACGCAGTATTTT. Amino acid sequence: CACRGRSTDTQYF.

The chain couples TRBV9 to TRBJ2-5, with D hard to call. V shed 0 bases and J shed 2 bases, with 8 bases lying between them. Germline V lookup: CDR1 SGDLS, CDR2 YYNGEE. The CDR3 runs to 14 residues. The CDR3 region has the DNA TGTGCCAGCAGCGTAGATTGGAGACAAGAGACCCAGTACTTC. Translating gives CASSVDWRQETQYF.

The chain couples TRBV7-6 to TRBJ1-1; D ambiguous. The V end lost 1 base, the J end lost 4 bases, and 7 bases lay between the germline ends. This CDR3 has 13 amino acids. Germline CDR1 and CDR2: SGHVS and FNYEAQ. CDR3 amino acids: CASSLVGPTEAFF. As DNA, the CDR3 is TGTGCCAGCAGCTTAGTGGGCCCCACTGAAGCTTTCTTT.

V gene TRBV19 combines with J gene TRBJ2-1; TRBD1 agrees at 9 bases. V shed 7 bases, J shed 7 bases, and the junction held 8 bases outside the gene matches. Germline lookup yields CDR1 LNHDA and CDR2 SQIVND (reference sequence). CDR3 size: 14 residues. The CDR3 region is CASTRDRVGNEQFF. The CDR3 bases are TGTGCCAGTACCAGGGACAGGGTGGGGAATGAGCAGTTCTTC.

The chain joins TRBV7-9 to TRBJ1-1; the match to TRBD1 covers 7 bases. This CDR3 is built from 12 residues. V trimming: 7 bases; J trimming: 4 bases; junction bases outside the gene matches: 3. Germline CDR1 SEHNR, CDR2 FQNEAQ (reference sequence). CDR3 nucleotides: TGTGCCAGCAACCGGGACAGCACTGAAGCTTTCTTT. Translated: CASNRDSTEAFF. The entire variable domain, with the rest obtained from reference TRBV7-9 and TRBJ1-1, is as follows: DTGVSQNPRHKITKRGQNVTFRCDPISEHNRLYWYRQTLGQGPEFLTYFQNEAQLEKSRLLSDRFSAERPKGSFSTLEIQRTEQGDSAMYLCASNRDSTEAFFGQGTRLTVV.

The chain recombines TRBV4-3 with TRBJ2-7, with a weak D call TRBD1 (7 bases). Germline V gene sequence: CDR1 LGHNA, CDR2 YSLEER. V was clipped by 1 base and J by 4 bases, with 17 bases between them. This CDR3 is 16 amino acids long. The CDR3 DNA follows: TGCGCCAGCAGCCAAGGACAGGGTTCCGGGAGATACGAGCAGTACTTC. Translated, it gives CASSQGQGSGRYEQYF.

V gene TRBV6-5 combines with J gene TRBJ2-7; 7 bases map to TRBD2. The CDR3 is 15 amino acids. Per germline, CDR1 MNHEY and CDR2 SVGAGI. Trimming took 0 bases from V and 6 from J; bases not matched to a gene: 8. CDR3 DNA sequence: TGTGCCAGCAGTTACTCGAGACTAGCCCTGCGCGAGCAGTACTTC. This sequence encodes CASSYSRLALREQYF.

Concerning this clone: The sample has other DNA sequences that encode this CDR3 too. The chain has TRBV18 and TRBJ2-3; D is ambiguous. The V end was cut by 0 bases, the J end by 0 bases, with 7 bases between. Looked up from germline, CDR1 is KGHSH and CDR2 is LQKENI. CDR3 length equals 15 residues. The CDR3 protein is CASSPPSESTDTQYF. The DNA for the CDR3 is TGTGCCAGCTCACCACCGAGCGAGAGCACAGATACGCAGTATTTT. The full variable domain, rest sourced from reference TRBV18 and TRBJ2-3, is NAGVMQNPRHLVRRRGQEARLRCSPMKGHSHVYWYRQLPEEGLKFMVYLQKENIIDESGMPKERFSAEFPKEGPSILRIQQVVRGDSAAYFCASSPPSESTDTQYFGPGTRLTVL.

Comment on this clone: Additional DNA sequences in this sample encode the identical CDR3. The chain recombines TRBV2 with TRBJ2-5; 9 bases map to TRBD1. V lost 6 bases and J lost 3; bases outside the gene matches: 2. This CDR3 is 13 amino acids long. The germline CDR1 and CDR2 sequences are SNHLY and FYNNEI. DNA of the CDR3: TGTGCCAGCAGCCGGGACAGGGAAGAGACCCAGTACTTC. Residues: CASSRDREETQYF.

This CDR3 is CASSSGDHYNEQFF. DNA for the CDR3: TGCGCCAGCAGCTCTGGGGACCACTACAATGAGCAGTTCTTC. The rearrangement uses TRBV5-1 and TRBJ2-1; perhaps D is TRBD1 or TRBD2 (5 bases each). The CDR3 is 14 residues long. CDR1 is SGHRS and CDR2 is YFSETQ in the germline V gene. V lost 3 bases and J 3 bases, leaving 10 bases between the germline ends.

The chain is built from TRBV9 and TRBJ2-3, with unresolved D. Trimming removed 4 bases at V and 0 bases at J, with 12 bases between. In germline, CDR1 is SGDLS, CDR2 YYNGEE. The CDR3 runs to 15 residues. The CDR3 sequence is CASSPQLLSTDTQYF. The CDR3, as DNA: TGTGCCAGCAGCCCCCAGCTCCTCAGCACAGATACGCAGTATTTT. Using reference TRBV9 and TRBJ2-3 for the parts outside the CDR3, the full variable domain is DSGVTQTPKHLITATGQRVTLRCSPRSGDLSVYWYQQSLDQGLQFLIQYYNGEERAKGNILERFSAQQFPDLHSELNLSSLELGDSALYFCASSPQLLSTDTQYFGPGTRLTVL.

The V and J genes are TRBV4-1 and TRBJ2-7; 10 positions agree with TRBD2. The germline V gene has CDR1 MGHRA and CDR2 YSYEKL. V lost 3 bases to trimming and J lost 7 bases; unmatched junction nucleotides: 15. This CDR3 has 17 amino acids. CDR3 in DNA: TGCGCCAGCAGCCAGGATCCAGGGACTAGCGAGGCGGGAGAGCAGTACTTC. Protein: CASSQDPGTSEAGEQYF.